This TCR beta chain came from a study of blood T cell repertoires in COVID-19. The method was immunoSEQ multiplex PCR; TCRdb's version includes in-frame clones alone and lacks a portion of them. Of 300,000 to 350,000 clones listed, roughly 90% are singletons. Across about 22 US areas, participants ranged in age from about 18 to 100 years. Participant reports of clinical history set cohort assignment. Germline CDR1 and CDR2: SGHRS and YFSETQ. The CDR3 length is 16 residues. J was trimmed by 4 bases and V by 4 bases; bases with no gene match: 8. The chain carries TRBV5-1 and TRBJ2-7, with TRBD2 matching over 13 bases. This clonotype was sampled from a woman between 25 and 40 years old who had been exposed to COVID-19. The sequencing sample was made of PBMCs or T cells enriched from blood (not recorded which). This CDR3 reads CASSTTGLAGEYEQYF. The CDR3 region has the DNA TGCGCCAGCAGCACAACCGGACTAGCGGGGGAATACGAGCAGTACTTC.